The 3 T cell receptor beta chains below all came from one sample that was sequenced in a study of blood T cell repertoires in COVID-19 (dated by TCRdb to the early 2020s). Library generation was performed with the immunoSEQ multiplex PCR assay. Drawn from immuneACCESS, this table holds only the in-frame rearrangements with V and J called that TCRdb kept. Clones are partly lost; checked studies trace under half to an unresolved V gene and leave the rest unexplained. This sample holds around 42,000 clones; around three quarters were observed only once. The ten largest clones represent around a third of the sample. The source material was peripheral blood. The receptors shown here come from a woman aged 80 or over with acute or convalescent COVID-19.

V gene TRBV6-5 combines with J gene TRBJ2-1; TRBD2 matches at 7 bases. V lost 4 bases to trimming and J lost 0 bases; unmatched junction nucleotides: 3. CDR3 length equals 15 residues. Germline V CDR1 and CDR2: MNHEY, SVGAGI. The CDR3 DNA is TGTGCCAGCAGTTCGAGCGGGAACTCCTACAATGAGCAGTTCTTC. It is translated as CASSSSGNSYNEQFF.

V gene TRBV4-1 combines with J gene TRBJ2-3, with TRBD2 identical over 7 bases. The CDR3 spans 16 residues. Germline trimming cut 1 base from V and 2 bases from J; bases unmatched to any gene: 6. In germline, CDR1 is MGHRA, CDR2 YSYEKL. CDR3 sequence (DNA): TGCGCCAGCAGCCAAGTTGGGACTACCACCACAGATACGCAGTATTTT. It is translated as CASSQVGTTTTDTQYF.

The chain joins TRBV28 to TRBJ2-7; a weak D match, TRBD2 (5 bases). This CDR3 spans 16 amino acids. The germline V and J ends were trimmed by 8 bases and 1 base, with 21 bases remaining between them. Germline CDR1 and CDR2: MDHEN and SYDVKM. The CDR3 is CASGPSYGGGSYEQYF. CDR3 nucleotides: TGTGCCAGCGGGCCAAGTTACGGAGGCGGTTCCTACGAGCAGTACTTC.